These 29 T cell receptor beta chains share one sample of origin, sequenced in a study of T cell responses to AZD1222 COVID-19 vaccine. Assay used: immunoSEQ multiplex PCR; TCRdb lists only in-frame clones, some missing. The sample shows approximately 80,000 clones, approximately 85% of them seen only once. The specimen comprised peripheral blood, sampled 28 days after the second AZD1222 dose. Receptor source: an adult who received the AZD1222 COVID-19 vaccine.

J is TRBJ2-7 and V is TRBV28, with unresolved D. There are 12 residues in the CDR3. Germline CDR1 and CDR2: MDHEN and SYDVKM. V shed 6 bases and J shed 0 bases, with 6 bases lying between them. The DNA of the CDR3 is TGTGCCAGCAGGAGCCCCTCCTACGAGCAGTACTTC. Its translation is CASRSPSYEQYF.

This chain uses TRBV2 with TRBJ2-7; D is undetermined. V was cut by 3 bases and J by 0 bases, with 6 bases left in between. The CDR3 has 13 amino acids. Germline lookup yields CDR1 SNHLY and CDR2 FYNNEI. The CDR3 reads CASSEQASYEQYV. CDR3 DNA sequence: TGTGCCAGCAGTGAGCAGGCCTCCTACGAGCAGTACGTC.

The gene calls are TRBV12-5 and TRBJ2-2; TRBD1 matches at 11 bases. The CDR3 runs 16 residues. With V trimmed by 1 base and J by 5 bases, 3 bases remained unmatched. CDR1 LGHNT and CDR2 FRNRAP come from the germline V gene. CDR3 sequence (DNA): TGTGCTAGTGGTTTGGACCGGGACAGGGGGACCGGGGAGCTGTTTTTT. Protein: CASGLDRDRGTGELFF.

This clone appeared a few times. The chain couples TRBV27 to TRBJ2-1; no firm D call. The V and J ends lost 3 bases and 9 bases respectively, with 9 bases between them. Germline CDR1 is MNHEY and CDR2 is SMNVEV (reference sequence). The CDR3 is 12 residues long. The CDR3 coding sequence is TGTGCCAGCAGTTTCGTCAGAGGTGAGCAGTTCTTC. This sequence encodes CASSFVRGEQFF.

The rearrangement joins TRBV3-1 (or the pseudogene TRBV3-2) to TRBJ2-7; unclear D gene. Trimming shortened V by 2 bases and J by 12 bases, and 11 bases separated the two germline ends. Germline V lookup: CDR1 LGHDT, CDR2 YNNKEL (reference sequence). The CDR3 runs 11 residues. Here the CDR3 DNA reads TGTGCCAGCAGCCAACCTCCAGTTCTGTACTTC. It codes for CASSQPPVLYF.

CDR3 in DNA: TGTGCCAGTTCGGAGAGGGGGACAGGGACAGGGGAGCAGTACTTC. Translating it yields CASSERGTGTGEQYF. The chain employs TRBV2 and TRBJ2-7; 9 bases match TRBD1. The length of the CDR3 is 15 residues. J was trimmed by 7 bases and V by 9 bases; bases with no gene match: 16. Germline V gives CDR1 SNHLY, CDR2 FYNNEI. The full variable domain, in which reference TRBV2 and TRBJ2-7 provide the parts outside the CDR3, is EPEVTQTPSHQVTQMGQEVILRCVPISNHLYFYWYRQILGQKVEFLVSFYNNEISEKSEIFDDQFSVERPDGSNFTLKIRSTKLEDSAMYFCASSERGTGTGEQYFGPGTRLTVT.

V usage is TRBV4-1 and J usage is TRBJ1-4; no reliable D call. Germline V gene lookup returns CDR1 MGHRA and CDR2 YSYEKL. With 4 bases removed from V and 7 bases from J, the gap between germline ends came to 16 bases. This CDR3 spans 15 amino acids. CDR3: CASSLSQAATEKLFF. The CDR3 DNA follows: TGCGCCAGCAGCCTCTCTCAGGCCGCGACTGAAAAACTGTTTTTT.

This chain connects TRBV7-8 to TRBJ2-3, with 7 bases aligning to TRBD2. Germline V lookup: CDR1 SGHVS, CDR2 FQNEAQ. Trimming removed 1 base from V and 0 bases from J; junction bases left unmatched: 13. CDR3 length: 19 amino acids. The CDR3, as DNA: TGTGCCAGCAGCTTAGTTGCGGGAGCCCTTATATGGAGCACAGATACGCAGTATTTT. This codes for CASSLVAGALIWSTDTQYF.

J is TRBJ2-7 and V is TRBV13, with TRBD1 as a possible D gene (6 bases). The CDR3 totals 10 residues. Germline-derived CDR1 and CDR2 are PRHDT and FYEKMQ (reference sequence). This chain's CDR3 is CASSLGASPV. CDR3 in DNA: TGTGCCAGCAGCTTGGGGGCTTCTCCCGTC.

The genes are TRBV9 and TRBJ1-1; D not certain. V lost 4 bases, J lost 7 bases, and 8 bases lay in between. The CDR3 length is 11 residues. Germline V gene sequence: CDR1 SGDLS, CDR2 YYNGEE. Here the CDR3 reads CASSPQNEAFF. The DNA for the CDR3 is TGTGCCAGCAGCCCCCAGAATGAAGCTTTCTTT.

The chain joins TRBV19 to TRBJ1-6, with D perhaps matching TRBD1 (5 bases). V lost 6 bases to trimming and J lost 7 bases, with 10 bases between them. The CDR3 extends over 13 amino acids. The germline gives CDR1 LNHDA, CDR2 SQIVND (reference sequence). CDR3 nucleotides: TGTGCCAGTAGACTGCGGGGGAATTCACCCCTCCACTTT. Translated, it gives CASRLRGNSPLHF.

The rearrangement links TRBV4-1 to TRBJ1-1; D possibly corresponds to TRBD1 (6 bases). Germline assignment: CDR1 MGHRA and CDR2 YSYEKL. Trimming left V 0 bases short and J 11 bases short, with 16 bases between. This CDR3 region has 14 residues. CDR3 DNA sequence: TGCGCCAGCAGCCAAGACTCCAGGGGCCGGGTTGCTTTCTTT. Translating it yields CASSQDSRGRVAFF.

About this clone itself: A read error may account for a junction end that differs from germline. The gene calls are TRBV7-9 and TRBJ1-1; 7 nucleotides match TRBD1. The CDR3 is 14 amino acids. CDR1 is SEHNR and CDR2 is FQNEAQ in the germline V gene (reference sequence). CDR3: CASSLRDSLVGDVF. In DNA form, the CDR3 reads TGTGCCAGCAGCTTAAGGGACAGTCTCGTGGGGGACGTCTTT.

The V call is TRBV2, the J call TRBJ1-3; no clear D. Trimming shortened V by 7 bases and J by 0 bases, and 16 bases separated the two germline ends. Germline CDR1 is SNHLY and CDR2 is FYNNEI. The length of the CDR3 is 16 residues. CDR3 region: CASTEGGNNSGNTIYF. The CDR3, as DNA: TGTGCCAGCACAGAAGGAGGGAACAACTCTGGAAACACCATATATTTT.

V and J are TRBV3-1 (or the pseudogene TRBV3-2) and TRBJ2-1, with D maybe TRBD2 (6 bases). The V and J ends lost 0 bases and 6 bases respectively, with 15 bases between them. CDR1 is LGHDT, CDR2 YNNKEL, per germline (reference sequence). CDR3 length: 16 residues. CDR3 amino acids: CASSQDQRASFNEQFF. As DNA, the CDR3 is TGTGCCAGCAGCCAAGATCAGCGGGCTTCTTTCAATGAGCAGTTCTTC.

The gene calls are TRBV19 and TRBJ1-2; D gene uncertain. This CDR3 spans 14 amino acids. Trimming shortened V by 5 bases and J by 5 bases, and 15 bases separated the two germline ends. Per the germline V gene, CDR1 is LNHDA and CDR2 is SQIVND (reference sequence). CDR3 residues: CASSQRPDRYGYTF. The CDR3 nucleotides read TGTGCCAGTAGTCAAAGGCCCGACCGGTATGGCTACACCTTC.

The chain carries TRBV19 and TRBJ2-2; 15 nucleotides agree with TRBD2. The CDR3 loop spans 18 amino acids. With V trimmed by 5 bases and J by 6 bases, 10 bases remained unmatched. Germline V lookup: CDR1 LNHDA, CDR2 SQIVND (reference sequence). This chain's CDR3 is CASSSWTGLAGGPGELFF. In nucleotides, the CDR3 is TGTGCCAGTAGTTCTTGGACAGGACTAGCGGGAGGGCCCGGGGAGCTGTTTTTT.

This chain uses TRBV3-1 (or the pseudogene TRBV3-2) with TRBJ2-1; 10 bases fit TRBD2. CDR1 LGHDT and CDR2 YNNKEL come from the germline V gene (reference sequence). Unmatched junction bases numbered 5, after V lost 5 bases and J lost 4 bases. This CDR3 is 15 amino acids long. CDR3 sequence: CASSTPAGGYNEQFF. DNA for the CDR3: TGTGCCAGCAGCACACCAGCGGGGGGGTACAATGAGCAGTTCTTC.

This clone was seen once. The V gene is TRBV6-2 or TRBV6-3, the J gene TRBJ2-5; weak D call: TRBD2 (6 bases). V shed 3 bases and J shed 2 bases, with 16 bases lying between them. CDR1 and CDR2 from the germline V gene are MNHEY and SVGEGT. The CDR3 consists of 16 residues. CDR3 loop: CASSYGSRGRQETQYF. The CDR3 DNA follows: TGTGCCAGCAGTTATGGATCTCGGGGGAGGCAAGAGACCCAGTACTTC.

This clone has only one observation. The chain couples TRBV3-1 (or the pseudogene TRBV3-2) to TRBJ2-1; no definite D call. This CDR3 is built from 13 residues. Germline V gene data show CDR1 as LGHDT and CDR2 as YNNKEL (reference sequence). With 2 bases removed from V and 7 bases from J, the gap between germline ends came to 9 bases. CDR3 bases: TGTGCCAGCAGCCAAATGGCGGTAAATGAGCAGTTCTTC. Residues: CASSQMAVNEQFF.

The rearrangement joins TRBV2 to TRBJ2-2, with TRBD2 as a possible D gene (5 bases). Germline CDR1 and CDR2: SNHLY and FYNNEI. The CDR3 is 14 residues long. Trimming removed 7 bases at V and 7 bases at J, with 16 bases between. The CDR3 sequence is CASKYGMSGGELFF. The CDR3, as DNA: TGTGCCAGCAAATACGGGATGTCAGGCGGGGAGCTGTTTTTT.

This chain joins TRBV27 and TRBJ2-4; D not resolved. This CDR3 is 13 amino acids long. V lost 6 bases to trimming and J lost 7 bases, with 13 bases between them. From germline, CDR1 is MNHEY and CDR2 SMNVEV (reference sequence). CDR3 DNA sequence: TGTGCCAGCAGGTGGGCTTACGGCAACATTCAGTACTTC. As protein: CASRWAYGNIQYF.

The V gene is TRBV2, the J gene TRBJ1-5, with D unclear. This CDR3 has 14 amino acids. Trimming took off 3 bases at V and 4 bases at J, with 10 bases between the two ends. In germline, CDR1 is SNHLY, CDR2 FYNNEI. This CDR3 is CASSELRSNQPQHF. The CDR3 region has the DNA TGTGCCAGCAGTGAGCTACGCTCTAATCAGCCCCAGCATTTT.

The chain carries TRBV6-6 and TRBJ1-1, with no clear D. The CDR3 contains 16 residues. Germline CDR1 is MNHNY and CDR2 is SVGAGI (reference sequence). Trimming took off 4 bases at V and 1 base at J, with 16 bases between the two ends. The CDR3 region is CASSWPKVGKNTEAFF. Here the CDR3 DNA reads TGTGCCAGCAGTTGGCCCAAGGTCGGAAAGAACACTGAAGCTTTCTTT.

The sample holds one count of this clone. The chain joins TRBV5-6 to TRBJ2-3; 7 nucleotides agree with TRBD2. This CDR3 spans 16 amino acids. V lost 5 bases to trimming and J lost 3 bases; unmatched junction nucleotides: 12. Germline V gene sequence: CDR1 SGHDT, CDR2 YYEEEE. DNA for the CDR3: TGTGCCAGCAGATATTCAGCGGGACCTAGGACAGATACGCAGTATTTT. Protein sequence: CASRYSAGPRTDTQYF.

The chain couples TRBV27 to TRBJ2-3; 10 bases agree with TRBD2. V gave up 3 bases and J gave up 6 bases; unmatched junction bases: 6. The CDR3 is 15 amino acids. Germline CDR1 reads MNHEY; CDR2 reads SMNVEV (reference sequence). The CDR3 nucleotides read TGTGCCAGCAGTTTTGTCACTAGCGGGAAGGATACGCAGTATTTT. Protein product: CASSFVTSGKDTQYF.

This clone was found a few times. This sequence joins TRBV3-1 (or the pseudogene TRBV3-2) and TRBJ2-1; tentative D call: TRBD1 (5 bases). The V end lost 0 bases, the J end lost 10 bases, and 19 bases lay between the germline ends. In germline, CDR1 is LGHDT, CDR2 YNNKEL (reference sequence). The CDR3 consists of 16 residues. The CDR3 is CASSQDPGLVEGEQFF. DNA for the CDR3: TGTGCCAGCAGCCAAGATCCAGGGCTTGTCGAAGGGGAGCAGTTCTTC.

The chain is built from TRBV11-3 and TRBJ1-3; perhaps TRBD1 as D (5 bases). V dropped 5 bases and J dropped 2 bases, with 16 bases sitting between them. Germline-derived CDR1 and CDR2 are SGHNT and YENEEA. This CDR3 has 16 residues. The CDR3 here is CASSPGGWGTGNTIYF. The CDR3 nucleotides read TGTGCCAGCAGCCCTGGAGGTTGGGGGACTGGAAACACCATATATTTT.

This rearrangement joins TRBV9 to TRBJ1-2; a weak D match, TRBD1 (6 bases). There are 14 residues in the CDR3. V lost 4 bases, J lost 9 bases, and 19 bases lay in between. Germline CDR1 SGDLS, CDR2 YYNGEE. The CDR3 coding sequence is TGTGCCAGCAGCTCCCACTTGGGGACATTACGCTACACCTTC. Protein product: CASSSHLGTLRYTF. The whole variable domain, filled in from reference TRBV9 and TRBJ1-2, reads DSGVTQTPKHLITATGQRVTLRCSPRSGDLSVYWYQQSLDQGLQFLIQYYNGEERAKGNILERFSAQQFPDLHSELNLSSLELGDSALYFCASSSHLGTLRYTFGSGTRLTVV.